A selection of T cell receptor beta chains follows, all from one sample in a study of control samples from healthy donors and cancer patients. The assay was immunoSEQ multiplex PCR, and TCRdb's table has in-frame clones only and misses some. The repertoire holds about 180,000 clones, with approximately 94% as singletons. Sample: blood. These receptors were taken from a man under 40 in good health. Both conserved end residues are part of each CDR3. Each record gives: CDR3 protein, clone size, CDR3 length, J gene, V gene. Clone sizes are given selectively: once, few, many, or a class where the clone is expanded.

CDR3: CASKTGYNEQFF
size: -
length: 12
J: TRBJ2-1
V: TRBV2

CDR3: CSVGGPSGELFF
size: -
length: 12
J: TRBJ2-2
V: TRBV29-1

CDR3: CASSEAGLNGELFF
size: -
length: 14
J: TRBJ2-2
V: TRBV27

CDR3: CASSEYPGRTNEKLFF
size: -
length: 16
J: TRBJ1-4
V: TRBV5-1

CDR3: CASSWGRNTEAFF
size: -
length: 13
J: TRBJ1-1
V: TRBV12-3/TRBV12-4

CDR3: CAIIRVSLAGVCETQYF
size: -
length: 17
J: TRBJ2-5
V: TRBV10-3

CDR3: CASSWARVGYEQYF
size: once
length: 14
J: TRBJ2-7
V: TRBV27

CDR3: CASSFHPALNYGYTF
size: -
length: 15
J: TRBJ1-2
V: TRBV11-2

CDR3: CASSNRVDEQFF
size: once
length: 12
J: TRBJ2-1
V: TRBV21-1

CDR3: CASSLTGTGRYEQFF
size: -
length: 15
J: TRBJ2-1
V: TRBV5-1

CDR3: CASSFRDRSYGYTF
size: -
length: 14
J: TRBJ1-2
V: TRBV28

CDR3: CASEGVIRDGYEQYF
size: -
length: 15
J: TRBJ2-7
V: TRBV28

CDR3: CASTPPQTNTEAFF
size: -
length: 14
J: TRBJ1-1
V: TRBV6-2/TRBV6-3

CDR3: CATSSIAGAADTQYF
size: once
length: 15
J: TRBJ2-3
V: TRBV15

CDR3: CASSAGLQETQYF
size: -
length: 13
J: TRBJ2-5
V: TRBV11-2

CDR3: CATSRDTYQPQHF
size: -
length: 13
J: TRBJ1-5
V: TRBV15

CDR3: CASSLGTGVSYEQYF
size: few
length: 15
J: TRBJ2-7
V: TRBV5-1